The 19 T cell receptor beta chains below were found in one sample sequenced in a study of CD8 T cells in ankylosing spondylitis. A single record per CDR3 protein comes from TCRdb applying MiXCR to the 5' RACE reads. The sample lists about 130,000 distinct CDR3 sequences, around 6.6% occurring once. The source material was blood, either unsorted or a sorted T cell fraction (not recorded which). The source is a female donor with ankylosing spondylitis or in good health (not recorded which).

This clonotype has ten or more counts. The gene calls are TRBV5-1 and TRBJ1-4, with D perhaps matching TRBD1 (5 bases). V was shortened by 4 bases and J by 7 bases, with 17 bases between the two germline ends. Germline V CDR1 and CDR2: SGHRS, YFSETQ. The CDR3 covers 15 residues. The CDR3 sequence: CASSLLQGPGEKLFF. The CDR3 bases are TGCGCCAGCAGCCTATTGCAGGGTCCGGGTGAAAAACTGTTTTTT.

This clonotype was observed at least ten times. This chain uses TRBV4-1 with TRBJ2-1, with no clear D. CDR1 is MGHRA and CDR2 is YSYEKL in the germline V gene. This CDR3 contains 11 residues. V lost 5 bases, J lost 1 base, and 0 bases lay in between. The CDR3 DNA reads as TGCGCCAGCAGCTCCTACAATGAGCAGTTCTTC. Translation gives CASSSYNEQFF.

This clonotype has a count of ten or more. The chain couples TRBV15 to TRBJ2-2, with TRBD2 matching over 7 bases. Trimming removed 2 bases from V and 1 base from J; junction bases left unmatched: 7. The germline V gene encodes CDR1 LNHNV and CDR2 YYDKDF (reference sequence). CDR3 size: 17 residues. This CDR3 reads CATSRTSSGGNTGELFF. The CDR3 DNA is TGTGCCACCAGCAGAACCTCTAGCGGCGGGAACACCGGGGAGCTGTTTTTT.

This clonotype was observed a few times. The chain is built from TRBV30 and TRBJ1-2; 9 bases align to TRBD1. The length of the CDR3 is 14 residues. The V gene's germline CDR1 is GTSNPN and CDR2 SVGIG (reference sequence). After removal of 4 bases from V and 8 bases from J, the junction contained 11 bases not matched to a gene. CDR3 region: CAWTRQGVRRGYTF. As DNA, the CDR3 is TGTGCCTGGACCCGACAGGGGGTTCGTCGGGGCTACACCTTC.

This clonotype was seen at least ten times. V gene TRBV28 combines with J gene TRBJ1-2, with D unresolved. V lost 2 bases, J lost 4 bases, and 5 bases lay in between. The CDR3 is 12 residues long. Germline values: CDR1 MDHEN, CDR2 SYDVKM. CDR3 amino acids: CASSLVTYGYTF. In DNA, the CDR3 is TGTGCCAGCAGTTTAGTCACCTATGGCTACACCTTC.

This clonotype came up many times. J is TRBJ2-5 and V is TRBV3-1; D unclear. Germline V gives CDR1 LGHDT, CDR2 YNNKEL (reference sequence). Trimming removed 6 bases at V and 1 base at J, with 3 bases between. The CDR3 has 11 residues. The CDR3 loop is CASSTQETQYF. The DNA for the CDR3 is TGTGCCAGCAGTACCCAAGAGACCCAGTACTTC.

V usage is TRBV5-6 and J usage is TRBJ2-7; D may be TRBD1 or TRBD2 (6 bases each). This CDR3 contains 13 residues. CDR1 and CDR2 (germline): SGHDT, YYEEEE. Trimming stripped 6 bases from V and 4 bases from J, with 14 bases between. CDR3 DNA: TGTGCCAGCACACGGGGGCCGGAATACGAGCAGTACTTC. This gives the protein CASTRGPEYEQYF.

This clonotype was detected ten times or more. The rearrangement uses TRBV27 and TRBJ1-4; D might be TRBD1 (5 bases). Germline V lookup: CDR1 MNHEY, CDR2 SMNVEV (reference sequence). This CDR3 is built from 15 residues. The V and J ends lost 0 bases and 3 bases respectively, with 8 bases between them. The CDR3 spells CASSLSRVANEKLFF. The CDR3 region has the DNA TGTGCCAGCAGTTTATCCAGGGTAGCTAATGAAAAACTGTTTTTT.

There are a few counts of this clonotype. The rearrangement joins TRBV5-1 to TRBJ2-2; 10 bases line up with TRBD1. Germline V gene lookup returns CDR1 SGHRS and CDR2 YFSETQ. Germline trimming cut 4 bases from V and 4 bases from J; bases unmatched to any gene: 4. The CDR3 has 15 residues. CDR3 DNA sequence: TGCGCCAGCAGCCGCGACAGGGGGCCCACCGGGGAGCTGTTTTTT. This translates into CASSRDRGPTGELFF.

This clonotype was picked up many times. This chain connects TRBV12-3 or TRBV12-4 to TRBJ1-6; D possibly corresponds to TRBD1 (6 bases). The CDR3 runs to 15 residues. Trimming removed 6 bases at V and 7 bases at J, with 16 bases between. This chain's CDR3 is CASRPQTGQNSPLHF. For the CDR3, the DNA is TGTGCCAGCAGACCCCAGACAGGACAAAATTCACCCCTCCACTTT.

This clonotype was counted only a few times. V usage is TRBV5-1 and J usage is TRBJ1-2; D not resolved. Trimming took off 5 bases at V and 4 bases at J, with 9 bases between the two ends. Germline assignment: CDR1 SGHRS and CDR2 YFSETQ. The length of the CDR3 is 12 residues. The CDR3 DNA reads as TGCGCCAGCAGGGAGGGCGGCTATGGCTACACCTTC. Its protein is CASREGGYGYTF.

This clonotype was observed many times. The rearrangement joins TRBV4-1 to TRBJ2-7, with D tentatively TRBD1 (7 bases). Germline V gene data show CDR1 as MGHRA and CDR2 as YSYEKL. The V gene lost 4 bases and the J gene lost 0 bases, with 10 bases spanning the gap. The CDR3 is 14 amino acids. CDR3 in amino acids: CASSRQGGSYEQYF. The CDR3 nucleotides read TGCGCCAGCAGCCGACAGGGAGGCTCCTACGAGCAGTACTTC.

This clonotype occurred many times. V and J are TRBV5-1 and TRBJ2-5; 8 bases agree with TRBD2. The CDR3 is 16 residues long. With 0 bases clipped from V and 7 bases from J, the junction kept 11 bases outside the gene matches. Germline CDR1 is SGHRS and CDR2 is YFSETQ. The CDR3 reads CASSLASGSTRGTQYF. The CDR3 bases are TGCGCCAGCAGCTTGGCCAGCGGGAGTACCCGGGGGACCCAGTACTTC.

In its sample, this clonotype was seen many times. The chain joins TRBV4-3 to TRBJ2-2, with 7 bases aligning to TRBD1. With V trimmed by 2 bases and J by 6 bases, 3 bases remained unmatched. Germline V lookup: CDR1 LGHNA, CDR2 YSLEER. This CDR3 has 14 residues. DNA for the CDR3: TGCGCCAGCAGCCAAAACAGGGGTCCCGGGGAGCTGTTTTTT. Its protein product is CASSQNRGPGELFF.

This clonotype has ten or more counts. The chain carries TRBV3-1 and TRBJ1-4, with 10 bases matching TRBD1. Losses at the gene ends were 3 bases for V and 7 bases for J; bases not matched to a gene: 8. Germline V gene sequence: CDR1 LGHDT, CDR2 YNNKEL (reference sequence). CDR3 size: 16 residues. Here the CDR3 reads CASSQEIGTGVEKLFF. Written as DNA, the CDR3 is TGTGCCAGCAGCCAGGAAATTGGGACAGGGGTTGAAAAACTGTTTTTT.

This clonotype occurred a few times. This chain uses TRBV18 with TRBJ1-5; maybe TRBD1 (6 bases). V was cut by 3 bases and J by 3 bases, with 15 bases left in between. Germline CDR1 KGHSH, CDR2 LQKENI. CDR3 length: 16 residues. In nucleotides, the CDR3 is TGTGCCAGCTCACCGGATGGGGGGCAGGTCAATCAGCCCCAGCATTTT. Translated: CASSPDGGQVNQPQHF.

The chain carries TRBV3-1 and TRBJ2-3; tentatively, D is TRBD2 (5 bases). V shed 0 bases and J shed 4 bases, with 11 bases lying between them. Germline V gene sequence: CDR1 LGHDT, CDR2 YNNKEL (reference sequence). The CDR3 is 15 amino acids. CDR3 in DNA: TGTGCCAGCAGCCAAGACTCGGGGTCGTCAGATACGCAGTATTTT. Translation: CASSQDSGSSDTQYF.

In its sample, this clonotype was seen many times. The chain combines TRBV6-6 with TRBJ2-7, with D possibly called TRBD1 or TRBD2 (6 bases each). There are 13 residues in the CDR3. Germline values: CDR1 MNHNY, CDR2 SVGAGI (reference sequence). Trimming left V 7 bases short and J 6 bases short, with 16 bases between. The CDR3 loop is CASTHKQGGEQYF. The CDR3 region has the DNA TGTGCCAGCACCCACAAACAGGGAGGCGAGCAGTACTTC.

This clonotype appeared many times. CDR3 coding DNA: TGCAGTGCTAGGGGGAGAGGGTATGGGCAAAATCAGCCCCAGCATTTT. This sequence encodes CSARGRGYGQNQPQHF. J is TRBJ1-5 and V is TRBV20-1; D not certain. V was trimmed by 3 bases and J by 4 bases, leaving 19 bases between them. CDR1 and CDR2 from the germline V gene are DFQATT and SNEGSKA (reference sequence). CDR3 length equals 16 residues.